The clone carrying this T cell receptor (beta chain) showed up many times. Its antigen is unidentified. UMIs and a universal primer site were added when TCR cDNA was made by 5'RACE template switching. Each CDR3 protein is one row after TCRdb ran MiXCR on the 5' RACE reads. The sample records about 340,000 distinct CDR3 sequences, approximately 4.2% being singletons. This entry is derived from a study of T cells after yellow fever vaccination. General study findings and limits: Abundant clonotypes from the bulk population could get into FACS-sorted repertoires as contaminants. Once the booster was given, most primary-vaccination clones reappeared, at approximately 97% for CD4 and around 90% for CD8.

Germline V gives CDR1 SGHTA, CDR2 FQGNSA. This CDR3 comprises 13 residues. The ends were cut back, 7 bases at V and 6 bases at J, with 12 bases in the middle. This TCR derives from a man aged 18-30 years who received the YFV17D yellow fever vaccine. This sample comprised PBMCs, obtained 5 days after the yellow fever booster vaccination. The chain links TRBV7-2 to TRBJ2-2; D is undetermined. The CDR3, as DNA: TGTGCCAGCACTAAAACAAGGCCCGGGGAGCTGTTTTTT. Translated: CASTKTRPGELFF.